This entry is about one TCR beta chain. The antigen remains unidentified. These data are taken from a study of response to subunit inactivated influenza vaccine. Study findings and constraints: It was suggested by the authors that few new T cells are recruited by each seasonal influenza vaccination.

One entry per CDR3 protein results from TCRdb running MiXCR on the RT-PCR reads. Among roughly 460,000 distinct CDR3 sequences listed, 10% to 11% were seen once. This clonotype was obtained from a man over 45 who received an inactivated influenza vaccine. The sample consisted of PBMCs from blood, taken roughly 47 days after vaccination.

In DNA, the CDR3 is TGCGCCAGCAGCCAAGTTCCGGACGGCTCCTACAATGAGCAGTTCTTC. Translating gives CASSQVPDGSYNEQFF. The chain links TRBV4-3 to TRBJ2-1; D is unresolved. Trimming removed 1 base at V and 0 bases at J, with 10 bases between. The CDR3 length is 16 residues. CDR1 and CDR2 (germline): LGHNA, YSLEER.